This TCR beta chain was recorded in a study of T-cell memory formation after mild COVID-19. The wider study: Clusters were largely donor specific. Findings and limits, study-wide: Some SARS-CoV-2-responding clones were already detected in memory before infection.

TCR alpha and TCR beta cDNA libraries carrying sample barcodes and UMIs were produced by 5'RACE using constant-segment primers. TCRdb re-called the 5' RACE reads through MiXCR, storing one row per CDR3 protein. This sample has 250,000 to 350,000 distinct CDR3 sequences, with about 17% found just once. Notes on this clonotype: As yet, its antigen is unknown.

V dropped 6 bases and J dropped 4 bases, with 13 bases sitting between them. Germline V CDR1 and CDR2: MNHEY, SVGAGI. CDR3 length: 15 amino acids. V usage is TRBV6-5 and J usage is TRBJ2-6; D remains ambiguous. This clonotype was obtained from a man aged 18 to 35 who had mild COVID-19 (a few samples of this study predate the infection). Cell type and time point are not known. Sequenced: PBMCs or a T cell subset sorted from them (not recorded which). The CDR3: CASRDLSGGANVLTF. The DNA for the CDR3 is TGTGCCAGCAGGGACCTGAGTGGCGGGGCCAACGTCCTGACTTTC.